Reported below is one T cell receptor beta chain. Its specificity is not known. This entry comes from a study of post-analysis software for immune sequencing data. Study details: Disease courses included relapsing-remitting, secondary progressive and progressive-relapsing multiple sclerosis. Broader study findings: Multiple sclerosis patients showed significantly lower normalized Chao1 diversity than controls did. A few TRBV segments were significantly more frequent in patients than in controls. TRBV5-6, TRBV5-1 and TRBV20-1 were among these segments. When the samples were clustered directly with F measure, those that had been prepared in the same batch showed strong co-clustering.

Prepared TCR beta cDNA libraries contained unique molecular identifiers. One entry per CDR3 protein results from TCRdb running MiXCR on the PCR reads. The table has around 400,000 distinct CDR3 sequences, 39% seen once. CDR1 is DFQATT, CDR2 SNEGSKA, per germline (reference sequence). V lost 0 bases to trimming and J lost 5 bases, with 10 bases between them. The CDR3 loop spans 13 amino acids. The sequence was obtained from a girl aged 2-10 years with multiple sclerosis. Sample: blood. The chain employs TRBV20-1 and TRBJ1-1; a possible D gene is TRBD1 (5 bases). CDR3 residues: CSARDQAGTEAFF. The CDR3 DNA sequence: TGCAGTGCTAGAGATCAAGCAGGGACTGAAGCTTTCTTT.